The entry below describes one TCR beta chain. Its antigen is unidentified. This record comes from a study of shared clonotypes between healthy human individuals. The germline V gene has CDR1 LNHDA and CDR2 SQIVND (reference sequence). The trim removed 7 bases at V and 6 bases at J, leaving 5 bases unmatched. This CDR3 has 14 amino acids. General study findings and limits: In general, naive subsets displayed greater estimated richness than memory subsets did.

Clones were sequenced by immunoSEQ multiplex PCR, and TCRdb holds only the in-frame ones, with some missing. The sample has more than 2 million clones; approximately 94% are singletons. The clonotype was recovered from a man younger than 35 in good health. V gene TRBV19 combines with J gene TRBJ2-1; 11 nucleotides line up with TRBD1. Material: naive CD4+ T cells sorted from blood. Sample subset: CD45RA+ positively selected. CDR3 DNA: TGTGCCAGTATAGGGACAGGGGGTTCCAATGAGCAGTTCTTC. This encodes CASIGTGGSNEQFF.